This T cell receptor (beta chain) came from a study of identical twins. Each CDR3 protein gets one entry after TCRdb re-called the 5' RACE reads with MiXCR. In the table there are hundreds of thousands of distinct CDR3 sequences, 20% to 25% of which are singletons. There are many counts of this clonotype. The same sample was also used in a study of yellow fever vaccine responses in identical twins.

Material: CD4+ T cells sorted from blood. The sequence came from a woman aged 18-29 years in good health.

The CDR3 is CASNPGGGSYNEQFF. The DNA for the CDR3 is TGTGCCAGCAACCCCGGGGGGGGCTCCTACAATGAGCAGTTCTTC. The chain carries TRBV12-3 or TRBV12-4 and TRBJ2-1; 8 nucleotides align to TRBD2. This CDR3 has 15 amino acids. Germline trimming cut 7 bases from V and 0 bases from J; bases unmatched to any gene: 5.